The next 13 T cell receptor beta chains were all read from a single sample in a study of shared clonotypes between healthy human individuals. Measured with immunoSEQ multiplex PCR; TCRdb has only the in-frame clones, and not every one. The data contain fewer than 1.4 million clones, 70% to 80% of them singletons. Sample: memory CD4+ T cells from PBMCs. Subset reported: CD45RA-negative fraction. The receptors originated from a man between 18 and 29 years old in good health. Some clones in this sample may be carry-over from other donors' samples.

J is TRBJ1-1 and V is TRBV6-5, with D possibly being TRBD1 (5 bases). This CDR3 has 15 residues. The germline V and J ends were trimmed by 3 bases and 0 bases, with 11 bases remaining between them. Per germline, CDR1 MNHEY and CDR2 SVGAGI. CDR3 sequence reads: CASSYGGPMNTEAFF. CDR3 nucleotide sequence: TGTGCCAGCAGTTATGGGGGACCCATGAACACTGAAGCTTTCTTT.

This clone was seen once. The chain uses TRBV19 and TRBJ2-2; a weak D match, TRBD2 (5 bases). With 5 bases removed from V and 5 bases from J, the gap between germline ends came to 15 bases. The CDR3 is 15 residues long. In germline, CDR1 is LNHDA, CDR2 SQIVND (reference sequence). CDR3 loop: CASSLGLPATGELFF. CDR3 sequence (DNA): TGTGCCAGTAGTCTAGGACTGCCAGCTACCGGGGAGCTGTTTTTT. Filled out from reference TRBV19 and TRBJ2-2, the complete variable domain reads DGGITQSPKYLFRKEGQNVTLSCEQNLNHDAMYWYRQDPGQGLRLIYYSQIVNDFQKGDIAEGYSVSREKKESFPLTVTSAQKNPTAFYLCASSLGLPATGELFFGEGSRLTVL.

The chain links TRBV12-5 to TRBJ1-1; D is ambiguous. Looked up from germline, CDR1 is LGHNT and CDR2 is FRNRAP. Trimming took off 1 base at V and 4 bases at J, with 7 bases between the two ends. The CDR3 consists of 13 residues. This chain's CDR3 is CASGLDPSTEAFF. DNA for the CDR3: TGTGCTAGTGGTTTGGATCCGTCCACTGAAGCTTTCTTT.

The V gene is TRBV23-1, the J gene TRBJ1-5; TRBD1 matches 7 bases. TRBV23-1 is filed as an ORF, its function uncertain. CDR3 size: 17 residues. With 0 bases clipped from V and 6 bases from J, the junction kept 11 bases outside the gene matches. The CDR3 loop reads CASSQSQPGQCTQPQHF. The CDR3 coding sequence is TGCGCCAGCAGTCAATCCCAGCCGGGACAGTGTACTCAGCCCCAGCATTTT.

V gene TRBV6-5 combines with J gene TRBJ2-7; tentatively, D is TRBD1 (5 bases). The CDR3 spans 15 residues. Trimming pared 2 bases from V and 2 bases from J, leaving 13 bases between. CDR1 is MNHEY, CDR2 SVGAGI, per germline. The CDR3 is CASSYGKQGTYEQYF. DNA of the CDR3: TGTGCCAGCAGTTACGGGAAGCAGGGCACCTACGAGCAGTACTTC.

The sample holds one count of this clone. A read error may account for a junction end that differs from germline. The rearrangement uses TRBV11-1 and TRBJ2-7, with D perhaps TRBD2 (6 bases). CDR3 length: 15 amino acids. The V gene's germline CDR1 is SGHAT and CDR2 FQDESV (reference sequence). The CDR3 spells CASSVASGSSYEQYF. The CDR3 bases are TGTGCCAGCAGCGTAGCGTCCGGGAGCTCCTACGAGCAGTACTTC.

The chain carries TRBV14 and TRBJ1-1; D is uncertain. V shed 5 bases and J shed 0 bases, with 7 bases lying between them. Germline lookup yields CDR1 SGHDN and CDR2 FVKESK. The CDR3 contains 13 residues. The CDR3 sequence: CASSDEMNTEAFF. CDR3 coding DNA: TGTGCCAGCAGCGACGAGATGAACACTGAAGCTTTCTTT. Using reference TRBV14 and TRBJ1-1 for the parts outside the CDR3, the full variable domain is EAGVTQFPSHSVIEKGQTVTLRCDPISGHDNLYWYRRVMGKEIKFLLHFVKESKQDESGMPNNRFLAERTGGTYSTLKVQPAELEDSGVYFCASSDEMNTEAFFGQGTRLTVV.

This rearrangement joins TRBV9 to TRBJ2-5, with D possibly matching TRBD2 (7 bases). With 0 bases removed from V and 2 bases from J, the gap between germline ends came to 14 bases. CDR1 and CDR2 from the germline V gene are SGDLS and YYNGEE. This CDR3 region has 16 residues. In DNA form, the CDR3 reads TGTGCCAGCAGCGTAGCGGGGGGCCAGGGTCAAGAGACCCAGTACTTC. Translated: CASSVAGGQGQETQYF.

The chain links TRBV25-1 to TRBJ2-1; perhaps TRBD2 as D (5 bases). Germline V gives CDR1 MGHDK, CDR2 SYGVNS. This CDR3 is 16 amino acids long. V lost 6 bases and J lost 2, with 17 bases in between. Written as DNA, the CDR3 is TGTGCCAGCAGGGGTGGCGGGCAGAAAACCTACAATGAGCAGTTCTTC. Translation: CASRGGGQKTYNEQFF.

V is TRBV19 and J is TRBJ1-2; the match to TRBD1 covers 7 bases. Trimming took 5 bases from V and 3 from J; bases not matched to a gene: 6. Germline CDR1 and CDR2: LNHDA and SQIVND (reference sequence). The CDR3 is 14 residues long. CDR3 nucleotide sequence: TGTGCCAGTAGTTGGTGGCAGGGGGACTATGGCTACACCTTC. Encoded protein: CASSWWQGDYGYTF.

This clone has a count of ten or more. Other DNA sequences in this sample translate to the same CDR3. The rearrangement links TRBV5-6 to TRBJ2-7; D is undetermined. This CDR3 region has 12 residues. V was clipped by 1 base and J by 1 base, with 3 bases between them. CDR1 SGHDT and CDR2 YYEEEE come from the germline V gene. In DNA form, the CDR3 reads TGTGCCAGCAGCTTGCGGTCCTACGAGCAGTACTTC. This translates into CASSLRSYEQYF.

Concerning this clone: In the same sample, other DNA sequences code for this CDR3. V is TRBV7-2 and J is TRBJ1-1; D ambiguous. CDR1 is SGHTA, CDR2 FQGNSA, per germline. The CDR3 runs to 13 residues. V lost 2 bases and J 0 bases, leaving 4 bases between the germline ends. Written as DNA, the CDR3 is TGTGCCAGCAGCTTACGGATGAACACTGAAGCTTTCTTT. Amino acids: CASSLRMNTEAFF. Full variable domain (rest looked up from reference TRBV7-2 and TRBJ1-1): GAGVSQSPSNKVTEKGKDVELRCDPISGHTALYWYRQSLGQGLEFLIYFQGNSAPDKSGLPSDRFSAERTGGSVSTLTIQRTQQEDSAVYLCASSLRMNTEAFFGQGTRLTVV.

The chain employs TRBV5-1 and TRBJ1-4; 9 positions agree with TRBD1. The trim removed 3 bases at V and 5 bases at J, leaving 8 bases unmatched. The CDR3 contains 16 residues. The germline CDR1 and CDR2 sequences are SGHRS and YFSETQ. Here the CDR3 DNA reads TGCGCCAGCAGCTGGGGACCGGGACAGGGCAATGAAAAACTGTTTTTT. Translating it yields CASSWGPGQGNEKLFF.